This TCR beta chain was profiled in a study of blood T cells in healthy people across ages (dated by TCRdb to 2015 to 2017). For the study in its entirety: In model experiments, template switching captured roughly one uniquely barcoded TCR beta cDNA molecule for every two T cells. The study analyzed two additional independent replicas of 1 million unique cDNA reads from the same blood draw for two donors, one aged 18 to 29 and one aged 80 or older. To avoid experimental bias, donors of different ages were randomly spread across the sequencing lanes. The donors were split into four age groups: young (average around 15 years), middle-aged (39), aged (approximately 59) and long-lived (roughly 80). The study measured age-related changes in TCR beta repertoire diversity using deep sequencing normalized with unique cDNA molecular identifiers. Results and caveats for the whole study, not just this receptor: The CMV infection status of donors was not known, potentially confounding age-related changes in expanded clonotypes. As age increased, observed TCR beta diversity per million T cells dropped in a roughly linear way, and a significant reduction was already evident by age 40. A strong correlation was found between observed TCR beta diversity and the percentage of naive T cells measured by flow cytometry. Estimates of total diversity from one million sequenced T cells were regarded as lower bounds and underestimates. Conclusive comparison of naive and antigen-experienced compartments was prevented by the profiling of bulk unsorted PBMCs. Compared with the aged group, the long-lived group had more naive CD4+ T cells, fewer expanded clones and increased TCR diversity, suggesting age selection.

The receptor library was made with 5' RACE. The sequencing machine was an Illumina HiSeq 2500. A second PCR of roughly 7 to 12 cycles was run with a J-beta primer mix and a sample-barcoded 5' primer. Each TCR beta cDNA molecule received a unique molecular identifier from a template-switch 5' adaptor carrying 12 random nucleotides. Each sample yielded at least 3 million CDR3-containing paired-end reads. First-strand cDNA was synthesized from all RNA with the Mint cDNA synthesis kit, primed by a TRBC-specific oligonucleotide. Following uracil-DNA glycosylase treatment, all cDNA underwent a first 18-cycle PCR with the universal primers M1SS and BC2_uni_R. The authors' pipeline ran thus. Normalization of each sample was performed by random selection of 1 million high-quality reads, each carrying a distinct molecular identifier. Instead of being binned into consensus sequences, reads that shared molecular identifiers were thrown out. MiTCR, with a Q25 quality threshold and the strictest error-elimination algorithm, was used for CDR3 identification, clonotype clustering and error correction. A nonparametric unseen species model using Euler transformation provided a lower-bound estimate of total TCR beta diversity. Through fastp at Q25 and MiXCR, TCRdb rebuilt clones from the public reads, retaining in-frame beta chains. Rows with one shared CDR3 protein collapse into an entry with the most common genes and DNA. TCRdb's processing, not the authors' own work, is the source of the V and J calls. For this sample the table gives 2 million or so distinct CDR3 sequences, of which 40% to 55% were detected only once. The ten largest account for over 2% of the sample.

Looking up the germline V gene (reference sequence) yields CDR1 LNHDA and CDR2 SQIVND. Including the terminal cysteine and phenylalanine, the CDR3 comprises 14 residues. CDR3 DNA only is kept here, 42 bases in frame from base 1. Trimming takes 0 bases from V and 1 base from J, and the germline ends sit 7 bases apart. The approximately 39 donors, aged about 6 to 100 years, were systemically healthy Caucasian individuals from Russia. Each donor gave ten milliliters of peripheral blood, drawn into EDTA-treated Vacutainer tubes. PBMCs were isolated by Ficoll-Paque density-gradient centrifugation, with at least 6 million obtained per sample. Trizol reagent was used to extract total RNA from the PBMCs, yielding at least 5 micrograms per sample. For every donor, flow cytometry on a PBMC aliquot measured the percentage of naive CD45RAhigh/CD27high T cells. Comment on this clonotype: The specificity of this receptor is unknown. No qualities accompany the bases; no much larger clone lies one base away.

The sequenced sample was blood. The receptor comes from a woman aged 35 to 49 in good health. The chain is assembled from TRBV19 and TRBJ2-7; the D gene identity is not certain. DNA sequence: TGTGCCAGTAGTATAGAACCCGCTTCCTACGAGCAGTACTTC. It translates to CASSIEPASYEQYF.